The TCR beta chain described here comes from a study of T cell changes during pregnancy in multiple sclerosis. CDR1 is SNHLY and CDR2 is FYNNEI in the germline V gene. The germline V and J ends were trimmed by 4 bases and 1 base, with 21 bases remaining between them. The CDR3 contains 18 residues. The method was immunoSEQ multiplex PCR; TCRdb's version includes in-frame clones alone and lacks a portion of them. Found here are around 75,000 clones, roughly 91% of them singletons; the top ten hold 0.25% to 0.3%. The chain links TRBV2 to TRBJ2-3; the D gene is possibly TRBD2 (7 bases). This TCR was recovered from a female donor in good health, enrolled as a control in a pregnancy study. Specimen: CD4+ T cells from peripheral blood mononuclear cells, collected in the third trimester of pregnancy. CDR3 loop: CASSGSRGGRGRTDTQYF. The CDR3 region has the DNA TGTGCCAGCAGTGGGTCTCGCGGGGGCCGGGGTCGCACAGATACGCAGTATTTT.